The subject of this entry is one T cell receptor beta chain. Ten or more counts support this clonotype. Its target antigen remains unknown. Base qualities are not at hand, and no much larger clone is one base apart. These data originate in a study of blood T cells in healthy people across ages (dated by TCRdb to about 2015). Turning to the overall study: In model experiments, template switching captured about one uniquely barcoded TCR beta cDNA molecule for every two T cells. The study measured age-related changes in TCR beta repertoire diversity using deep sequencing normalized with unique cDNA molecular identifiers. Four age groups were formed from the donors: young (average roughly 16 years), middle-aged (approximately 40), aged (roughly 59) and long-lived (roughly 88). Donors of different ages were randomly distributed across sequencing lanes to avoid experimental bias. Using the same blood draw, the study looked at two additional independent replicas of 1 million unique cDNA reads for two donors, one aged 18 to 30 and the other aged 80 or older. Points the paper makes about the study in general: The percentage of naive T cells measured by flow cytometry correlated strongly with observed TCR beta diversity. Because the CMV infection status of the donors was unknown, age-related changes in expanded clonotypes may potentially have been confounded. The long-lived group showed more naive CD4+ T cells, fewer expanded clones and increased TCR diversity than the aged group, suggesting age selection. Estimates of total diversity from one million sequenced T cells were regarded as lower bounds and underestimates. Observed TCR beta diversity per million T cells fell roughly linearly with age, and a significant reduction was already apparent by age around 36. Conclusive comparison of naive and antigen-experienced compartments was prevented by the profiling of bulk unsorted PBMCs.

Systemically healthy Caucasian individuals from Russia, 35 to 50 in total and aged about 6 to 90 years, were included as donors. Each donor gave 8 to 10 milliliters of peripheral blood, collected into EDTA-treated Vacutainer tubes. Ficoll-Paque density-gradient centrifugation was used to isolate PBMCs, with at least 7 million obtained per sample. Trizol reagent was used to extract total RNA from PBMCs, with at least 6 micrograms per sample. Naive CD45RAhigh/CD27high T cell percentages were measured by flow cytometry on a PBMC aliquot from every donor. Libraries were made using 5' RACE. Sequencing was performed on an Illumina HiSeq 2500. A second PCR of about 6 to 12 cycles was run with a J-beta primer mix and a sample-barcoded 5' primer. Each TCR beta cDNA molecule received a unique molecular identifier from a template-switch 5' adaptor carrying 12 random nucleotides. At least 2.5 million CDR3-containing paired-end reads were obtained from each sample. First-strand cDNA synthesis was performed from all RNA using the Mint cDNA synthesis kit, with priming by a TRBC-specific oligonucleotide. All cDNA was treated with uracil-DNA glycosylase and then went through a first 18-cycle PCR with the universal primers M1SS and BC2_uni_R. From the authors' description of their analysis: Each sample was normalized by randomly selecting 1 million high-quality reads, each carrying a distinct molecular identifier. Reads with shared molecular identifiers were discarded instead of being binned into consensus sequences. MiTCR, run with a Q25 quality threshold and the strictest error-elimination algorithm, handled CDR3 identification, clonotype clustering and error correction. Lower-bound total TCR beta diversity was estimated with a nonparametric unseen species model using Euler transformation. In-frame beta chains were kept once TCRdb had trimmed the public reads at Q25 with fastp and called clones with MiXCR. All rows with the same CDR3 protein become a single entry with the most common DNA and genes. Clone size and V and J calls follow TCRdb, not the original study. Counted in this sample were hundreds of thousands of distinct CDR3 sequences; around 27% of them appeared once. Approximately 28% of the sample goes to the ten largest clones.

The sequencing input was blood. This TCR came from a woman in her 70s in good health.

The DNA sequence is given as TGTGCCAGCAGTTTAGTGGAAGGCGGGACTGAAGCTTTCTTT. It codes for CASSLVEGGTEAFF. Recombination joined TRBV12-3 or TRBV12-4 with TRBJ1-1; the D segment cannot be called with confidence. Counted from cysteine to phenylalanine, this CDR3 has 14 amino acids. The only DNA kept is the CDR3, 42 bases in frame from the first base. The junction carries 11 bases between V and J, which are trimmed by 1 base and 5 bases respectively.